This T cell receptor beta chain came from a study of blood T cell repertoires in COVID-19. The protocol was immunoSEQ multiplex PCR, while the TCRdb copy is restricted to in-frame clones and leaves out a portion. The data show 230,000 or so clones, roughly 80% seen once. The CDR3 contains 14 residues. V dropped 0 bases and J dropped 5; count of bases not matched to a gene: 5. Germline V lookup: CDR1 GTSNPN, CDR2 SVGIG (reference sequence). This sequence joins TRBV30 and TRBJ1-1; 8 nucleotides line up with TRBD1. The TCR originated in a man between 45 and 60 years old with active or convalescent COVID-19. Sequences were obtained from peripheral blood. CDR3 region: CAWSVLTGETEAFF. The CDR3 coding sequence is TGTGCCTGGAGTGTACTGACAGGGGAAACTGAAGCTTTCTTT.